Sequencing of this TCR beta chain was carried out in a study of radiotherapy plus CTLA-4 blockade in lung cancer. Only one count was recorded for this clone. Profiled with immunoSEQ multiplex PCR; TCRdb holds only in-frame clones, not every one. The sample has about 51,000 clones, 65% to 85% seen once; the top ten hold roughly 2.4%. Trimming cost V 8 bases and J 6 bases, with 16 bases left between them. CDR1 and CDR2 from the germline V gene are MNHEY and SVGAGI. This CDR3 is built from 14 residues. The receptor's source is a human donor with non-small cell lung cancer whose response to radiotherapy plus ipilimumab could not be evaluated. The J gene is TRBJ2-2, the V gene TRBV6-5; the D gene is possibly TRBD1 (7 bases). The starting material was peripheral blood, obtained from a patient treated with radiotherapy plus ipilimumab. The CDR3 DNA follows: TGTGCCAGCCTCCGGCAGGGGGGATCCGGGGAGCTGTTTTTT. Amino acids: CASLRQGGSGELFF.